These 30 T cell receptor beta chains came from one sample sequenced in a study of T cells in Graves' hyperthyroidism and ophthalmopathy. Using RNA transcripts as the source, TCR beta CDR3 regions were amplified. The HTBI set primed first-round TCR CDR3 RT-PCR. TCRdb analysed the multiplex PCR reads with MiXCR anew, one entry per CDR3 protein. The sample has 400,000 or so distinct CDR3 sequences; 14% are singletons. Sequencing was performed on blood. The source of these receptors is a woman between 25 and 40 years old with Graves' ophthalmopathy.

Ten or more counts support this clonotype. The rearrangement joins TRBV7-2 to TRBJ1-4; D is ambiguous. Germline lookup yields CDR1 SGHTA and CDR2 FQGNSA. V was clipped by 5 bases and J by 3 bases, with 4 bases between them. CDR3 length equals 12 residues. CDR3 sequence reads: CASSPSNEKLFF. The DNA for the CDR3 is TGTGCCAGCAGCCCGTCTAATGAAAAACTGTTTTTT.

This clonotype was found many times. The gene calls are TRBV11-2 and TRBJ2-3; D is possibly TRBD2 (6 bases). The CDR3 sequence is 16 residues long. The V gene's germline CDR1 is SGHAT and CDR2 FQNNGV. The V gene lost 1 base and the J gene lost 4 bases, with 15 bases spanning the gap. CDR3 in DNA: TGTGCCAGCAGCTTAGGACGGGGAGGTCGACCAGATACGCAGTATTTT. This codes for CASSLGRGGRPDTQYF. Filled out from reference TRBV11-2 and TRBJ2-3, the complete variable domain reads EAGVAQSPRYKIIEKRQSVAFWCNPISGHATLYWYQQILGQGPKLLIQFQNNGVVDDSQLPKDRFSAERLKGVDSTLKIQPAKLEDSAVYLCASSLGRGGRPDTQYFGPGTRLTVL.

This chain links TRBV19 with TRBJ2-2; D unresolved. From germline, CDR1 is LNHDA and CDR2 SQIVND (reference sequence). With 6 bases removed from V and 0 bases from J, the gap between germline ends came to 11 bases. The CDR3 sequence is 15 residues long. For the CDR3, the DNA is TGTGCCAGTAGCTGGCAGACCGCGAACACCGGGGAGCTGTTTTTT. Protein product: CASSWQTANTGELFF.

This clonotype showed up many times. The genes are TRBV15 and TRBJ2-7; 7 bases line up with TRBD1. Per germline, CDR1 LNHNV and CDR2 YYDKDF (reference sequence). The V and J ends lost 3 bases and 0 bases, in that order; junction bases with no gene match: 8. The CDR3 extends over 16 amino acids. The CDR3 DNA is TGTGCCACCAGCAGGGGGACAGTACCCAGCTCCTACGAGCAGTACTTC. It codes for CATSRGTVPSSYEQYF.

This clonotype was seen many times. The rearrangement uses TRBV6-2 or TRBV6-3 and TRBJ2-3; D is tentatively TRBD1 or TRBD2 (5 bases each). Trimming left V 3 bases short and J 6 bases short, with 22 bases between. This CDR3 spans 17 amino acids. The germline V gene encodes CDR1 MNHEY and CDR2 SVGEGT. Written as DNA, the CDR3 is TGTGCCAGCAGTTATTTCCGGGACGCACATCAGTCGGATACGCAGTATTTT. Protein sequence: CASSYFRDAHQSDTQYF.

This clonotype was picked up many times. The chain couples TRBV11-3 to TRBJ1-1, with a tentative D call TRBD1 (6 bases). The V end lost 1 base, the J end lost 1 base, and 10 bases lay between the germline ends. Germline loops: CDR1 SGHNT, CDR2 YENEEA. The CDR3 loop spans 15 amino acids. The CDR3 is CASSLVPGANTEAFF. The CDR3 DNA is TGTGCCAGCAGCTTAGTCCCGGGGGCGAACACTGAAGCTTTCTTT.

This clonotype was seen many times. The V gene is TRBV15, the J gene TRBJ1-5, with TRBD1 matching over 11 bases. This CDR3 region has 16 residues. J was trimmed by 6 bases and V by 5 bases; bases with no gene match: 9. The germline V gene has CDR1 LNHNV and CDR2 YYDKDF (reference sequence). For the CDR3, the DNA is TGTGCCACCAGCGCTAAGGCCGGGACAGGGGGTCAGCCCCAGCATTTT. As protein: CATSAKAGTGGQPQHF. The full variable domain, with the rest looked up from reference TRBV15 and TRBJ1-5, is DAMVIQNPRYQVTQFGKPVTLSCSQTLNHNVMYWYQQKSSQAPKLLFHYYDKDFNNEADTPDNFQSRRPNTSFCFLDIRSPGLGDTAMYLCATSAKAGTGGQPQHFGDGTRLSIL.

This clonotype was counted ten times or more. The rearrangement links TRBV28 to TRBJ1-2; tentatively, D is TRBD1 (6 bases). CDR3 size: 14 residues. The germline gives CDR1 MDHEN, CDR2 SYDVKM. V was cut by 2 bases and J by 8 bases, with 15 bases left in between. The chain's CDR3 is CASSLVGALRGYTF. The CDR3 region has the DNA TGTGCCAGCAGTTTAGTGGGGGCCTTGAGGGGCTACACCTTC.

At least ten counts were recorded for this clonotype. The chain combines TRBV2 with TRBJ1-1; possibly TRBD1 for D (5 bases). The CDR3 totals 13 residues. V gave up 6 bases and J gave up 3 bases, with 11 bases separating them. Germline CDR1 and CDR2: SNHLY and FYNNEI. The DNA of the CDR3 is TGTGCCAGCAGCATGACAGACGACACTGAAGCTTTCTTT. It translates to CASSMTDDTEAFF.

This clonotype came up many times. V usage is TRBV15 and J usage is TRBJ2-4; 12 bases match TRBD1. The CDR3 extends over 19 amino acids. The germline V gene has CDR1 LNHNV and CDR2 YYDKDF (reference sequence). The V and J ends lost 1 base and 0 bases, in that order; junction bases with no gene match: 7. The CDR3 sequence: CATSRVPGQGALAKNIQYF. DNA for the CDR3: TGTGCCACCAGCAGAGTCCCGGGACAGGGGGCTCTAGCCAAAAACATTCAGTACTTC.

This clonotype appeared many times. This sequence joins TRBV11-1 and TRBJ1-2; 11 bases fit TRBD1. The germline CDR1 and CDR2 sequences are SGHAT and FQDESV (reference sequence). The CDR3 has 15 amino acids. V trimming: 5 bases; J trimming: 3 bases; junction bases outside the gene matches: 5. The CDR3 sequence is CASSPGTGGYYGYTF. The CDR3 DNA follows: TGTGCCAGCAGCCCAGGGACAGGGGGATACTATGGCTACACCTTC.

Many counts were recorded for this clonotype. The chain employs TRBV18 and TRBJ2-7, with TRBD1 as a possible D gene (6 bases). With 4 bases removed from V and 6 bases from J, the gap between germline ends came to 16 bases. Per the germline V gene, CDR1 is KGHSH and CDR2 is LQKENI. The CDR3 contains 14 residues. DNA for the CDR3: TGTGCCAGCTCACTTTCCGGACAGCGGCCCGAGCAGTACTTC. Amino acid sequence: CASSLSGQRPEQYF.

This clonotype has a count of ten or more. This sequence joins TRBV29-1 and TRBJ1-1, with D tentatively TRBD1 (6 bases). Germline lookup yields CDR1 SQVTM and CDR2 ANQGSEA. There are 11 residues in the CDR3. The ends were cut back, 5 bases at V and 5 bases at J, with 9 bases in the middle. The CDR3, as DNA: TGCAGCGTTTCCAGGGGTACTGAAGCTTTCTTT. It encodes CSVSRGTEAFF.

This clonotype occurred many times. The J gene is TRBJ2-7, the V gene TRBV3-1; 9 bases map to TRBD1. Per germline, CDR1 LGHDT and CDR2 YNNKEL (reference sequence). V shed 0 bases and J 2 bases; nucleotides not matched to a gene: 14. The CDR3 length is 19 residues. The CDR3 reads CASSQEGIRWDREAYEQYF. The DNA for the CDR3 is TGTGCCAGCAGCCAAGAAGGTATTCGCTGGGACAGGGAGGCCTACGAGCAGTACTTC.

This clonotype has ten or more counts. The CDR3 reads CASRADRDEQYF. The CDR3 DNA sequence: TGCGCCAGCAGGGCCGACAGGGACGAGCAGTACTTC. This chain uses TRBV5-1 with TRBJ2-7; 7 nucleotides agree with TRBD1. V trimming: 5 bases; J trimming: 5 bases; junction bases outside the gene matches: 4. CDR1 is SGHRS and CDR2 is YFSETQ in the germline V gene. The CDR3 runs 12 residues.

The chain uses TRBV24-1 and TRBJ2-1; 12 nucleotides line up with TRBD2. CDR1 is KGHDR and CDR2 is SFDVKD in the germline V gene. CDR3 size: 16 residues. Trimming at V came to 3 bases and at J to 4 bases, leaving 3 bases not matched to a gene. CDR3 protein: CATSDPGLAGYNEQFF. DNA of the CDR3: TGTGCCACCAGTGATCCGGGACTAGCGGGTTACAATGAGCAGTTCTTC.

This clonotype has ten or more counts. This chain uses TRBV3-1 with TRBJ2-3; TRBD2 matches 12 bases. This CDR3 spans 15 amino acids. The germline V gene has CDR1 LGHDT and CDR2 YNNKEL (reference sequence). V lost 4 bases to trimming and J lost 6 bases; unmatched junction nucleotides: 5. In DNA, the CDR3 is TGTGCCAGCAGCCCTAGCGGGGGGGCGGCGGATACGCAGTATTTT. Its translation: CASSPSGGAADTQYF.

This chain joins TRBV12-3 or TRBV12-4 and TRBJ2-2; the D gene is possibly TRBD1 (6 bases). CDR3 length equals 14 residues. The V end was cut by 7 bases, the J end by 4 bases, with 13 bases between. The CDR3 DNA reads TGTGCCAGCATTCAGGGGTCCCTCACCGGGGAGCTGTTTTTT. It specifies CASIQGSLTGELFF.

This clonotype was seen ten or more times. This rearrangement joins TRBV28 to TRBJ1-5, with no clear D. Germline V CDR1 and CDR2: MDHEN, SYDVKM. V was trimmed by 1 base and J by 7 bases, leaving 8 bases between them. CDR3 size: 13 residues. DNA of the CDR3: TGTGCCAGCAGTTTATTTAGAGGGCAGCCCCAGCATTTT. This encodes CASSLFRGQPQHF. The full variable domain, with the rest looked up from reference TRBV28 and TRBJ1-5, is DVKVTQSSRYLVKRTGEKVFLECVQDMDHENMFWYRQDPGLGLRLIYFSYDVKMKEKGDIPEGYSVSREKKERFSLILESASTNQTSMYLCASSLFRGQPQHFGDGTRLSIL.

This clonotype has at least ten counts. The gene calls are TRBV6-6 and TRBJ1-2, with D possibly matching TRBD1 (5 bases). Trimming pared 1 base from V and 3 bases from J, leaving 24 bases between. CDR3 size: 19 residues. From germline, CDR1 is MNHNY and CDR2 SVGAGI (reference sequence). The CDR3 loop is CASSYWGLSVGSLDYGYTF. The CDR3, as DNA: TGTGCCAGCAGTTACTGGGGGTTGTCAGTCGGATCGCTAGACTATGGCTACACCTTC.

The sample holds many counts of this clonotype. This chain connects TRBV3-1 to TRBJ2-3; D unresolved. CDR3 length: 15 amino acids. Germline CDR1 reads LGHDT; CDR2 reads YNNKEL (reference sequence). The germline V and J ends were trimmed by 1 base and 2 bases, with 10 bases remaining between them. The CDR3 loop reads CASSQGTFYTDTQYF. The CDR3 DNA reads as TGTGCCAGCAGCCAAGGCACCTTCTACACAGATACGCAGTATTTT.

Worth noting for this clonotype: A read error may be the cause here, since a much bigger clone is one base away. This chain uses TRBV3-1 with TRBJ2-5, with D possibly being TRBD2 (6 bases). Germline V gene sequence: CDR1 LGHDT, CDR2 YNNKEL (reference sequence). The CDR3 is 13 residues long. The CDR3 bases are TGTGCCAGCAGCCTGCGGGAACAAGAGACCCGGTACTTC. Protein: CASSLREQETRYF.

This clonotype was counted ten times or more. J is TRBJ1-2 and V is TRBV7-3; D gene uncertain. V was clipped by 2 bases and J by 2 bases, with 6 bases between them. The CDR3 sequence is 13 residues long. Germline CDR1 SGHTA, CDR2 FQGTGA. In DNA form, the CDR3 reads TGTGCCAGCAGCTTACGCAGGAACTATGGCTACACCTTC. This gives the protein CASSLRRNYGYTF.

This clonotype was seen ten or more times. The rearrangement uses TRBV28 and TRBJ1-5; no reliable D call. There are 12 residues in the CDR3. Germline assignment: CDR1 MDHEN and CDR2 SYDVKM. V shed 7 bases and J shed 0 bases, with 4 bases lying between them. The CDR3: CASKHSNQPQHF. The DNA for the CDR3 is TGTGCCAGCAAGCATAGCAATCAGCCCCAGCATTTT.

This clonotype was detected many times. The chain combines TRBV12-3 or TRBV12-4 with TRBJ1-6; 8 bases align to TRBD1. The J segment lost 10 bases and the V segment lost 2 bases, leaving 4 bases of the junction unmatched. The CDR3 contains 14 residues. The CDR3 DNA follows: TGTGCCAGCAGTTTACAGGGGGCAAGATCACCCCTCCACTTT. It codes for CASSLQGARSPLHF.

There are many counts of this clonotype. The CDR3 region is CARRARGFTEAFF. CDR3 in DNA: TGTGCCCGCCGAGCACGGGGTTTCACTGAAGCTTTCTTT. This chain uses TRBV6-1 with TRBJ1-1; D is unclear. Germline CDR1 MNHNS, CDR2 SASEGT. Trimming cost V 11 bases and J 4 bases, with 17 bases left between them. The CDR3 covers 13 residues.

This clonotype was detected ten times or more. The chain couples TRBV20-1 to TRBJ2-7, with TRBD1 identical over 10 bases. CDR1 and CDR2 from the germline V gene are DFQATT and SNEGSKA (reference sequence). The ends lost 5 bases at V and 2 bases at J; junction bases unmatched: 9. The CDR3 consists of 15 residues. As DNA, the CDR3 is TGCAGTGCTCCCCCAGGGGGACAGGGGCCCTACGAGCAGTACTTC. This sequence encodes CSAPPGGQGPYEQYF.

The chain employs TRBV6-1 and TRBJ1-3; D is undetermined. This CDR3 comprises 16 residues. The V gene's germline CDR1 is MNHNS and CDR2 SASEGT. Deletions cut 5 bases from V and 1 base from J, with 15 bases between. This CDR3 reads CASSPRRTRSGNTIYF. CDR3 nucleotides: TGTGCCAGCAGTCCCCGCAGAACTCGGTCTGGAAACACCATATATTTT.

This clonotype was seen many times. The V and J genes are TRBV6-1 and TRBJ2-3, with 7 bases fitting TRBD2. The ends lost 0 bases at V and 4 bases at J; junction bases unmatched: 16. The V gene's germline CDR1 is MNHNS and CDR2 SASEGT. The CDR3 has 19 amino acids. The CDR3 bases are TGTGCCAGCAGTGAAGCCCCACAGACTAGCTTCGTATTAGCAGATACGCAGTATTTT. This gives the protein CASSEAPQTSFVLADTQYF.

This clonotype was observed at least ten times. The V gene is TRBV29-1, the J gene TRBJ1-1, with 9 bases aligning to TRBD1. Per the germline V gene, CDR1 is SQVTM and CDR2 is ANQGSEA. The junction had 10 bases not matched to a gene; V was cut back by 6 bases and J by 5 bases. This CDR3 has 14 residues. The CDR3 region has the DNA TGCAGCGTAGGAACCCCGACAGGGGGGACTGAAGCTTTCTTT. Its translation is CSVGTPTGGTEAFF.